Below, one T cell receptor beta chain is given with its context. Its target is unknown. This table comes from immunoSEQ multiplex PCR, and its TCRdb copy is limited to in-frame clones, with some not included. The sample lists about 93,000 clones, around 94% occurring once. The sample originates from a study of OX40 agonist ivuxolimab in advanced cancers. About the study: With a range of roughly 23 to 79, age averaged approximately 60 years, and about 82% were male. Therapy given before enrollment (anti-PD-1, anti-PD-L1 or anti-CTLA-4) was allowed, and roughly 42% had some.

V was cut by 5 bases and J by 4 bases, with 15 bases left in between. CDR3 size: 14 residues. Per germline, CDR1 LNHDA and CDR2 SQIVND (reference sequence). Study conclusions and caveats: CD4+ and CD8+ T cells in blood underwent clonal expansion by week 6 at 0.1 to 3.0 mg/kg. CD4+ T cells averaged fewer expanded clones than CD8+ T cells.

The TCR was taken from an adult with an advanced solid tumor such as melanoma, head and neck, liver or kidney cancer. The chain uses TRBV19 and TRBJ2-7; tentatively, D is TRBD1 (5 bases). This sample comprised CD4+ or CD8+ T cells sorted from blood, obtained in a trial of the OX40 agonist ivuxolimab. CDR3 amino acids: CASSAGHGLYEQYF. CDR3 DNA: TGTGCCAGTAGTGCCGGACATGGTCTATACGAGCAGTACTTC. Looking up the rest from reference TRBV19 and TRBJ2-7 gives the full variable domain: DGGITQSPKYLFRKEGQNVTLSCEQNLNHDAMYWYRQDPGQGLRLIYYSQIVNDFQKGDIAEGYSVSREKKESFPLTVTSAQKNPTAFYLCASSAGHGLYEQYFGPGTRLTVT.